Listed below are T cell receptor beta chains from one sample, sequenced in a study of shared clonotypes between healthy human individuals. Sequencing was performed with immunoSEQ multiplex PCR; in TCRdb, only in-frame clones are kept and a portion is missing. The data hold about 500,000 clones, with roughly three quarters observed a single time. The sequenced sample was PBMCs. The receptors originated from a woman aged 35 to 49 in good health. Some clones in this sample may be carry-over from other donors' samples. Both conserved end residues are trimmed from each CDR3. Each record gives: CDR3 protein, V gene.

cdr3_aa: ASSQTGVTNEKLF
v_call: TRBV25-1

cdr3_aa: ASSPGGGRSTEAF
v_call: TRBV7-9

cdr3_aa: ASSLRGTGKDEQY
v_call: TRBV4-1

cdr3_aa: ASSFPAGASSYEQY
v_call: TRBV5-5

cdr3_aa: ASSLSPSQDGELF
v_call: TRBV7-3

cdr3_aa: ASSIEYQPQH
v_call: TRBV19

cdr3_aa: AIRGQASGPQH
v_call: TRBV10-3

cdr3_aa: ASTSRLDEQY
v_call: TRBV28

cdr3_aa: ASSLVDGSYNEQF
v_call: TRBV5-1

cdr3_aa: ASSLNPQETQY
v_call: TRBV5-6

cdr3_aa: ASSLLNSGGDNEQF
v_call: TRBV5-4

cdr3_aa: ASSEGQGGLRGEQY
v_call: TRBV5-1

cdr3_aa: ASSHEGVENTEAF
v_call: TRBV14

cdr3_aa: ASSRAGGPAYEQY
v_call: TRBV7-9

cdr3_aa: ASSDSEDLGDTQY
v_call: TRBV6-4

cdr3_aa: ASSSLGVNTEAF
v_call: TRBV5-1

cdr3_aa: ASSSYQGKGETQY
v_call: TRBV6-6

cdr3_aa: ASSERKRGNTGELF
v_call: TRBV9

cdr3_aa: ASSQVSGILGEQY
v_call: TRBV23-1

cdr3_aa: ASSSRDNYGYT
v_call: TRBV5-1

cdr3_aa: ASSLETGYNEQF
v_call: TRBV5-1

cdr3_aa: ASSLKSGDQPQH
v_call: TRBV5-1

cdr3_aa: ASRGLAGGPKNEQF
v_call: TRBV7-9

cdr3_aa: ASSFDRVAGKLF
v_call: TRBV27

cdr3_aa: ASSSPGLADNQETQY
v_call: TRBV5-1

cdr3_aa: ASSYSTSIPIYEQY
v_call: TRBV6-5

cdr3_aa: ASSFTGGGRTEAF
v_call: TRBV28

cdr3_aa: ASSPGRTYEQY
v_call: TRBV27

cdr3_aa: ASSSAGAAGEQY
v_call: TRBV7-9

cdr3_aa: ASAGRGPYEQY
v_call: TRBV27

cdr3_aa: ASSPTTDTQY
v_call: TRBV6-5

cdr3_aa: AWSVGVGGYEQY
v_call: TRBV30

cdr3_aa: ASSQQQGRSTDTQY
v_call: TRBV4-1

cdr3_aa: ASSLLPLTEKLF
v_call: TRBV27

cdr3_aa: ASSLMGFGYT
v_call: TRBV28

cdr3_aa: ASSYSLGQINYGYT
v_call: TRBV6-5

cdr3_aa: ASARARNTGELF
v_call: TRBV7-9

cdr3_aa: ASSFRRMDTQY
v_call: TRBV7-2

cdr3_aa: ASSPSVAGLTGELF
v_call: TRBV18

cdr3_aa: ASSREPSSTDTQY
v_call: TRBV6-4

cdr3_aa: ASSQDYMYQETQY
v_call: TRBV4-2

cdr3_aa: ASSGTGRTGELF
v_call: TRBV19

cdr3_aa: ASSLFWQRETFEAF
v_call: TRBV5-5

cdr3_aa: ASSKGQAPSRQY
v_call: TRBV6-1

cdr3_aa: ASYIGQGVVGELF
v_call: TRBV6-5

cdr3_aa: SVAGTSGTGGELF
v_call: TRBV29-1

cdr3_aa: ASSLDRAGLTEAF
v_call: TRBV5-4

cdr3_aa: ASSFQETQY
v_call: TRBV6-6

cdr3_aa: ASTATINTGELF
v_call: TRBV19

cdr3_aa: ASSMGRALSNNEQF
v_call: TRBV19

cdr3_aa: ASSPPGTGASYEQY
v_call: TRBV28

cdr3_aa: AWSVRGRGTSYEQY
v_call: TRBV30

cdr3_aa: ASSLFGATTGELF
v_call: TRBV7-2

cdr3_aa: ASSPSGTGLNTEAF
v_call: TRBV18

cdr3_aa: ASSWPSGSYEQY
v_call: TRBV11-2

cdr3_aa: ASSLDPGTYTDTQY
v_call: TRBV11-2

cdr3_aa: ASGNSYEQY
v_call: TRBV25-1

cdr3_aa: ASSLGPTVETQY
v_call: TRBV7-9

cdr3_aa: ASCEKGGSRGQPQH
v_call: TRBV9

cdr3_aa: ASSPGLLYGYT
v_call: TRBV28